The 5 T cell receptor beta chains in this list originate from one sample, sequenced in a study of a mutant IDH1 vaccine in newly diagnosed glioma. The repertoire was sequenced with immunoSEQ multiplex PCR; TCRdb's copy has only in-frame clones and lacks some. This sample has around 25,000 clones; 70% to 80% occur once, and the top ten carry approximately 8.3%. Their recognized antigens are unknown. Time point of the sample: week 11, during vaccination. One vaccine dose held 300 ug of mutant IDH1 20-mer peptide and came with topical imiquimod. The sample consisted of PBMCs, taken from a glioma patient whose treatment included an IDH1 peptide vaccine. These receptors all stem from a woman aged 18-35 years with glioma.

This sequence joins TRBV5-1 and TRBJ2-1, with a tentative D call TRBD2 (6 bases). The CDR3 covers 18 residues. Germline V lookup: CDR1 SGHRS, CDR2 YFSETQ. Trimming removed 4 bases from V and 1 base from J, with 21 bases in between. DNA for the CDR3: TGCGCCAGCAGCCATTTTTCGAGTCGGGAGTGGTCCTACAATGAGCAGTTCTTC. It encodes CASSHFSSREWSYNEQFF.

This clone came up once. The chain joins TRBV29-1 to TRBJ2-1; perhaps TRBD1 as D (5 bases). The CDR3 consists of 13 residues. V dropped 6 bases and J dropped 8 bases, with 17 bases sitting between them. CDR1 and CDR2 from the germline V gene are SQVTM and ANQGSEA. The CDR3 sequence is CSVEFGAPDEQFF. As DNA, the CDR3 is TGCAGCGTCGAATTTGGGGCTCCGGATGAGCAGTTCTTC.

Here the CDR3 reads CASRGGSGANVLTF. Written as DNA, the CDR3 is TGTGCCAGCAGGGGTGGATCTGGGGCCAACGTCCTGACTTTC. The V call is TRBV2, the J call TRBJ2-6, with D hard to call. CDR3 size: 14 residues. Germline V gene sequence: CDR1 SNHLY, CDR2 FYNNEI. Trimming took off 6 bases at V and 1 base at J, with 7 bases between the two ends.

The chain combines TRBV6-1 with TRBJ1-2, with 10 positions matching TRBD1. With 1 base clipped from V and 9 bases from J, the junction kept 2 bases outside the gene matches. In germline, CDR1 is MNHNS, CDR2 SASEGT. The CDR3 sequence is 13 residues long. The CDR3 sequence is CASSEGQGASYTF. The CDR3 DNA is TGTGCCAGCAGTGAAGGACAGGGGGCAAGCTACACCTTC.

The J gene is TRBJ2-3, the V gene TRBV29-1, with no clear D. The V gene's germline CDR1 is SQVTM and CDR2 ANQGSEA. Trimming stripped 3 bases from V and 1 base from J, with 11 bases between. The CDR3 is 14 residues long. In nucleotides, the CDR3 is TGCAGCGTTGATGGGGTAGGCGGCACAGATACGCAGTATTTT. Amino acids: CSVDGVGGTDTQYF.